This paragraph covers one T cell receptor (beta chain) sequence. Antigen: not known. The germline gives CDR1 LGHDT, CDR2 YNNKEL (reference sequence). With V trimmed by 1 base and J by 6 bases, 9 bases remained unmatched. This CDR3 spans 15 amino acids. Time point defined: technical triplicate 2. From 2 million PBMCs stored at -80 C, the unsorted libraries were generated. This sample was included in a study of neurological immune-mediated disorders. Findings of the study overall: The greatest TCR clonal expansion occurred in HTLV-1-associated myelopathy and the least in multiple sclerosis, which fell below healthy controls.

A single record per CDR3 protein comes from TCRdb applying MiXCR to the 5' RACE reads. The sample has roughly 57,000 distinct CDR3 sequences, 24% seen once. The chain carries TRBV3-1 and TRBJ2-7; 7 positions agree with TRBD2. Sequenced sample: PBMCs. The receptor was derived from a man aged 60 to 75 with HTLV-1-associated myelopathy (HAM/TSP). CDR3 DNA sequence: TGTGCCAGCAGCCAAGGCGGGAGCCAGGCCAGCGAGCAGTACTTC. Protein sequence: CASSQGGSQASEQYF.